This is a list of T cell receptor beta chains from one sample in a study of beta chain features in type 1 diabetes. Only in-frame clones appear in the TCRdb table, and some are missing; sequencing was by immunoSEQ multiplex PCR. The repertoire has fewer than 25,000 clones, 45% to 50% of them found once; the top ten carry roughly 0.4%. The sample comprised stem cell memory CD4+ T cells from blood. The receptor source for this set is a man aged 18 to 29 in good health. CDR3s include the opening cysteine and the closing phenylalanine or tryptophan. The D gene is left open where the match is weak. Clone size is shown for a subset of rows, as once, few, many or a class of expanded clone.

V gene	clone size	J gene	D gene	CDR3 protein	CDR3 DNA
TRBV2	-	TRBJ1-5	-	CASSWGGNQPQHF	TGTGCCAGCAGCTGGGGGGGCAATCAGCCCCAGCATTTT
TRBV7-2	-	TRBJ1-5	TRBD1	CASSPWTGGNQPQHF	TGTGCCAGCAGCCCCTGGACAGGGGGCAATCAGCCCCAGCATTTT
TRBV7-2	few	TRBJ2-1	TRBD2	CASSQGLAGHNEQFF	TGTGCCAGCAGCCAGGGACTAGCGGGACACAATGAGCAGTTCTTC
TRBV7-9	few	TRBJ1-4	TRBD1	CASSLALDREEKLFF	TGTGCCAGCAGCTTAGCACTGGACAGGGAAGAAAAACTGTTTTTT
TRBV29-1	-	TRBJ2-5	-	CSGRDSQETQYF	TGCAGCGGGCGGGACAGCCAAGAGACCCAGTACTTC
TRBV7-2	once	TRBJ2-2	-	CASSSMNTGELFF	TGTGCCAGCAGCTCCATGAACACCGGGGAGCTGTTTTTT
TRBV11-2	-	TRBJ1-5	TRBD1	CASSLGTGYQPQHF	TGTGCCAGCAGCTTAGGGACAGGGTATCAGCCCCAGCATTTT
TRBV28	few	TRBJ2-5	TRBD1	CASSTGGAGETQYF	TGTGCCAGCAGTACAGGGGGCGCAGGGGAGACCCAGTACTTC
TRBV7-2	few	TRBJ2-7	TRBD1	CASSFGGTGVYEQYF	TGTGCCAGCAGCTTCGGCGGGACAGGAGTCTACGAGCAGTACTTC
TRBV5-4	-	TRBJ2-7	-	CASSLSRAGLNEQYF	TGTGCCAGCAGCTTGTCCAGGGCAGGCCTCAACGAGCAGTACTTC
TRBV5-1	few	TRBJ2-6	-	CASSPRPADNSGANVLTF	TGCGCCAGCAGCCCCCGTCCGGCAGACAACTCTGGGGCCAACGTCCTGACTTTC
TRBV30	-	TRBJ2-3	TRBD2	CAWGLVGTDTQYF	TGTGCCTGGGGACTAGTGGGCACAGATACGCAGTATTTT
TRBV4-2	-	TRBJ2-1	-	CASSQVRDEQFF	TGTGCCAGCAGCCAAGTCAGGGATGAGCAGTTCTTC
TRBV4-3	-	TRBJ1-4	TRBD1	CASSQTGTGGGKLFF	TGCGCCAGCAGCCAAACTGGGACAGGGGGCGGAAAACTGTTTTTT
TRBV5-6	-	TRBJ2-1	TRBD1	CASSSDRGPTYNEQFF	TGTGCCAGCAGCTCCGACAGGGGGCCTACCTACAATGAGCAGTTCTTC
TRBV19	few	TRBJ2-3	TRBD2	CASSSETSGGPRDTQYF	TGTGCCAGTAGTTCCGAGACTAGCGGGGGCCCCCGAGATACGCAGTATTTT
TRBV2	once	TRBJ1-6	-	CASTSGDSPLHF	TGTGCCAGCACTTCAGGGGATTCACCCCTCCACTTT
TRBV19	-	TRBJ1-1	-	CASSIAGVGTAFF	TGTGCCAGTAGTATAGCGGGAGTAGGGACGGCTTTCTTT
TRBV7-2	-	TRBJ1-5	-	CASSPRGGRVGQPQHF	TGTGCCAGCAGCCCGCGGGGGGGAAGGGTAGGTCAGCCCCAGCATTTT
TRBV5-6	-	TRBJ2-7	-	CASSFLPQRDYEQYF	TGTGCCAGCAGCTTTCTCCCTCAACGGGACTACGAGCAGTACTTC
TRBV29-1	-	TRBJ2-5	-	CSVGHQETQYF	TGCAGCGTTGGGCATCAAGAGACCCAGTACTTC
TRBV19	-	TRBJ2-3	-	CASSPGHSTDTQYF	TGTGCCAGTAGCCCGGGACACAGCACAGATACGCAGTATTTT
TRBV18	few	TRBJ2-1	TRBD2	CASSPPGTSLNEQFF	TGTGCCAGCTCACCTCCCGGGACTAGCCTAAATGAGCAGTTCTTC
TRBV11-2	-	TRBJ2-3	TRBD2	CASSRGLAGGIRTDTQYF	TGTGCCAGCAGCAGGGGACTAGCGGGAGGGATCCGGACAGATACGCAGTATTTT
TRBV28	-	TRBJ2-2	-	CASGRGDTGELFF	TGTGCCAGCGGCCGAGGAGACACCGGGGAGCTGTTTTTT
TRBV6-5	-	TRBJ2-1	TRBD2	CASSRGGNEQFF	TGTGCCAGCAGTCGGGGGGGCAATGAGCAGTTCTTC
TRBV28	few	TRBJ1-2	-	CASSPTATYGYTF	TGTGCCAGCAGTCCGACAGCTACCTATGGCTACACCTTC
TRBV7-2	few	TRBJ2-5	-	CASSSGHRRETQYF	TGTGCCAGCAGCTCCGGTCACAGGCGGGAGACCCAGTACTTC
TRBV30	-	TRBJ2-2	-	CAWGGVFDTGELFF	TGTGCCTGGGGAGGTGTATTTGACACCGGGGAGCTGTTTTTT
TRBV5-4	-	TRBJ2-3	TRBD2	CASSLTSGGRGTDTQYF	TGTGCCAGCAGCTTGACTAGCGGGGGACGAGGCACAGATACGCAGTATTTT
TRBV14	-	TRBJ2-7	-	CASSQQFYEQYF	TGTGCCAGCAGCCAACAATTCTACGAGCAGTACTTC
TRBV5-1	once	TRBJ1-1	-	CASSLAIGGVTEAFF	TGCGCCAGCAGCTTGGCCATCGGGGGGGTTACTGAAGCTTTCTTT
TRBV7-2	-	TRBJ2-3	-	CASSPQRGWTDTQYF	TGTGCCAGCAGCCCCCAGCGCGGTTGGACAGATACGCAGTATTTT
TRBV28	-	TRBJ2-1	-	CASSSGGSYNEQFF	TGTGCCAGCAGTTCTGGGGGGTCCTACAATGAGCAGTTCTTC
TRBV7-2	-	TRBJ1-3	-	CASSLTGTSGNTIYF	TGTGCCAGCAGTTTGACAGGCACCTCTGGAAACACCATATATTTT
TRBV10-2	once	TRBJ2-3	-	CASRGEYTDTQYF	TGCGCCAGCCGCGGGGAGTATACAGATACGCAGTATTTT
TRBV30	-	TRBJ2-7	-	CAWSAGYRSYEQYF	TGTGCCTGGAGTGCAGGCTACCGATCCTACGAGCAGTACTTC
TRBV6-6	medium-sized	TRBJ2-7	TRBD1	CASSRQGTTEQYF	TGTGCCAGCAGCAGACAGGGTACAACCGAGCAGTACTTC
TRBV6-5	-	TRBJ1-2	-	CASSQYRSNGYTF	TGTGCCAGCAGTCAGTACAGGAGTAATGGCTACACCTTC
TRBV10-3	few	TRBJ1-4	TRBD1	CAIRDSRNEKLFF	TGTGCCATCCGGGACAGTCGAAATGAAAAACTGTTTTTT
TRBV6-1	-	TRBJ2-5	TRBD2	CASSEEGGGLAWETQYF	TGTGCCAGCAGTGAGGAGGGGGGAGGACTAGCTTGGGAGACCCAGTACTTC
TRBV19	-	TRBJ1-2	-	CASSIDFQVYGYTF	TGTGCCAGTAGTATAGATTTTCAGGTCTATGGCTACACCTTC
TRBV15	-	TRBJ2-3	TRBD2	CATSRAQREGADTQYF	TGTGCCACCAGCAGAGCTCAGCGGGAGGGCGCAGATACGCAGTATTTT
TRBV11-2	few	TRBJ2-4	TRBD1	CASSAPQGVKNIQYF	TGTGCCAGCAGCGCGCCACAGGGGGTCAAAAACATTCAGTACTTC
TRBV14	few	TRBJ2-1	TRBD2	CASSQDSGTSGVGEQFF	TGTGCCAGCAGCCAAGATTCTGGGACTAGCGGGGTTGGTGAGCAGTTCTTC
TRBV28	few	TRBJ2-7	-	CASRSGVSTYEQYF	TGTGCCAGCAGGTCAGGGGTTAGCACCTACGAGCAGTACTTC
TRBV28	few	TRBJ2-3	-	CASSRVVTDTQYF	TGTGCCAGCAGCAGGGTGGTTACAGATACGCAGTATTTT
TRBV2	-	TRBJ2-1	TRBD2	CASRALAGGPNEQFF	TGTGCCAGCAGGGCTCTAGCGGGGGGGCCCAATGAGCAGTTCTTC
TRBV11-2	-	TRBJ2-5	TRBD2	CASSLLAGYQETQYF	TGTGCCAGCAGCTTACTAGCGGGCTATCAAGAGACCCAGTACTTC
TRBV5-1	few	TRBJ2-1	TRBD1	CASSLGSGTGGHNEQFF	TGCGCCAGCAGCTTGGGATCGGGGACAGGGGGCCACAATGAGCAGTTCTTC
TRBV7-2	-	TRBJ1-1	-	CASSPGGAGTRTEAFF	TGTGCCAGCAGCCCAGGTGGGGCAGGGACTAGGACTGAAGCTTTCTTT
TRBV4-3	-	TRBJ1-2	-	CASSQDFADYGYTF	TGCGCCAGCAGCCAAGATTTCGCGGACTATGGCTACACCTTC
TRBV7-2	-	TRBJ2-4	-	CASSPSRAAKNIQYF	TGTGCCAGCAGCCCCTCCAGGGCGGCCAAAAACATTCAGTACTTC
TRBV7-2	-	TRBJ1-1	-	CASSPLPVATEAFF	TGTGCCAGCAGCCCTCTCCCAGTCGCCACTGAAGCTTTCTTT